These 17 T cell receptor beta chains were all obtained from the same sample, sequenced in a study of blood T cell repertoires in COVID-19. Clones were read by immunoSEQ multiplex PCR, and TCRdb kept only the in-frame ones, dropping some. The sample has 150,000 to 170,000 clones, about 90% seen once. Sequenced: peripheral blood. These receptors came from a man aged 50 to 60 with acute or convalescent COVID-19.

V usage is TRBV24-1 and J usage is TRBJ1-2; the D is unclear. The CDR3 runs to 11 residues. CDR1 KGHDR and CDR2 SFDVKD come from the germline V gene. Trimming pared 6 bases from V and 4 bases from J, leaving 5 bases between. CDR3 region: CATSPGYGYTF. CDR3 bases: TGTGCCACCAGTCCGGGCTATGGCTACACCTTC.

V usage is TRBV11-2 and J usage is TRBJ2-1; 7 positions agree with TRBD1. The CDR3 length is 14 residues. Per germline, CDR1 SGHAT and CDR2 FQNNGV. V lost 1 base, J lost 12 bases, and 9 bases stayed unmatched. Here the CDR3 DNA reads TGTGCCAGCAGCTTAGCGACAGGGTCCGGAGTGCAGTTCTTC. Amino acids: CASSLATGSGVQFF. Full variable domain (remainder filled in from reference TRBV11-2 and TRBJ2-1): EAGVAQSPRYKIIEKRQSVAFWCNPISGHATLYWYQQILGQGPKLLIQFQNNGVVDDSQLPKDRFSAERLKGVDSTLKIQPAKLEDSAVYLCASSLATGSGVQFFGPGTRLTVL.

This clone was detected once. The CDR3 sequence: CASSTPEVRTYNEQFF. DNA for the CDR3: TGTGCCAGCAGTACCCCCGAGGTCCGGACCTACAATGAGCAGTTCTTC. The rearrangement uses TRBV28 and TRBJ2-1; D unclear. Germline V gene data show CDR1 as MDHEN and CDR2 as SYDVKM. CDR3 size: 16 residues. V was pared by 5 bases and J by 2 bases, with 16 bases between.

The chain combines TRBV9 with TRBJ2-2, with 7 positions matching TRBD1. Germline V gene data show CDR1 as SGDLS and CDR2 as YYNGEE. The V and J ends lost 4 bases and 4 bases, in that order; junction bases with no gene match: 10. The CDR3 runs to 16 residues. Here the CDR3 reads CASSPQTGKSTGELFF. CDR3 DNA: TGTGCCAGCAGCCCCCAGACAGGGAAGAGCACCGGGGAGCTGTTTTTT. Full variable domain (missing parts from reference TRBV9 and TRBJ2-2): DSGVTQTPKHLITATGQRVTLRCSPRSGDLSVYWYQQSLDQGLQFLIQYYNGEERAKGNILERFSAQQFPDLHSELNLSSLELGDSALYFCASSPQTGKSTGELFFGEGSRLTVL.

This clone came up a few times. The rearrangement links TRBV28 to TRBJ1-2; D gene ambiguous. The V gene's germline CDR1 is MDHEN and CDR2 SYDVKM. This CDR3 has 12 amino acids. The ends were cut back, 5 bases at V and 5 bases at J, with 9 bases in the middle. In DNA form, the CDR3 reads TGTGCCAGCAGTAATCTGGCATATGGCTACACCTTC. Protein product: CASSNLAYGYTF.

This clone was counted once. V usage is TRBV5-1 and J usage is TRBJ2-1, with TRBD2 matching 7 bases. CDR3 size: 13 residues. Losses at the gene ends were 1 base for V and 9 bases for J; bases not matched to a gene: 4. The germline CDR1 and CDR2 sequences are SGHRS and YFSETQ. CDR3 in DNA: TGCGCCAGCAGCTTGTTACAGCGGGGTGAGCAGTTCTTC. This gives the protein CASSLLQRGEQFF.

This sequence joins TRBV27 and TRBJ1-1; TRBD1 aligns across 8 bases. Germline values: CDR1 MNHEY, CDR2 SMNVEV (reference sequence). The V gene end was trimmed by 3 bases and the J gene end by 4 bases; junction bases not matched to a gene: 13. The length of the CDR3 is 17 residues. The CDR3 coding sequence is TGTGCCAGCAGTTTCCGGCCCACCAGGGGGCGCATCACTGAAGCTTTCTTT. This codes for CASSFRPTRGRITEAFF.

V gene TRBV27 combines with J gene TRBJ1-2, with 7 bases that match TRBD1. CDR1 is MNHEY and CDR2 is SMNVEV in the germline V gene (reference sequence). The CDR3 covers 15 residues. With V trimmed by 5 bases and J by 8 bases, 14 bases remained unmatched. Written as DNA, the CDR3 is TGTGCCAGCAGTCGGTCGGGACAGACACAATGGGGCTACACCTTC. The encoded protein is CASSRSGQTQWGYTF.

The chain's CDR3 is CASSRKTGADTQYF. In DNA form, the CDR3 reads TGTGCCAGCTCACGAAAGACAGGGGCAGATACGCAGTATTTT. The gene calls are TRBV18 and TRBJ2-3; 8 positions match TRBD1. V gave up 4 bases and J gave up 4 bases; unmatched junction bases: 4. Germline CDR1 and CDR2: KGHSH and LQKENI. The CDR3 sequence is 14 residues long.

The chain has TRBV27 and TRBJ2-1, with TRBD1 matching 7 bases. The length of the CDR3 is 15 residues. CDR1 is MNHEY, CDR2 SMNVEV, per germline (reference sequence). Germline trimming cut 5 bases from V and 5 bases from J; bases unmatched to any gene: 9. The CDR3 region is CASSTRTGPHNEQFF. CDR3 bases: TGTGCCAGCAGTACCAGGACAGGACCCCACAATGAGCAGTTCTTC.

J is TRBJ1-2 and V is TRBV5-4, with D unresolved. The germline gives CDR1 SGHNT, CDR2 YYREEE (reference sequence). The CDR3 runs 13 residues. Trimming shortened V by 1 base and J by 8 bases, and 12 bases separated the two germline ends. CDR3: CASSLKREGGYTF. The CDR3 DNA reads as TGTGCCAGCAGCTTGAAAAGGGAGGGCGGCTACACCTTC.

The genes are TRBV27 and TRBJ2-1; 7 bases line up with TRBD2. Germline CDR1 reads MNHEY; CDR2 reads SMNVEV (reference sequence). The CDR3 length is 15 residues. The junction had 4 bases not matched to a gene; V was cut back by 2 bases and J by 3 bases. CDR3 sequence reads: CASSLEGGVYNEQFF. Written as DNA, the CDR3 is TGTGCCAGCAGTTTAGAGGGAGGGGTCTACAATGAGCAGTTCTTC.

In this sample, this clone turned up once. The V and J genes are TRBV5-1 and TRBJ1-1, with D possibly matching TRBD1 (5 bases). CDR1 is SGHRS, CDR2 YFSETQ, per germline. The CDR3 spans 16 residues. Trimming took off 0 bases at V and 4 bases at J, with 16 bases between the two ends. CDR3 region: CASSLAGQGGVTEAFF. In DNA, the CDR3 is TGCGCCAGCAGCTTGGCTGGGCAGGGTGGGGTCACTGAAGCTTTCTTT.

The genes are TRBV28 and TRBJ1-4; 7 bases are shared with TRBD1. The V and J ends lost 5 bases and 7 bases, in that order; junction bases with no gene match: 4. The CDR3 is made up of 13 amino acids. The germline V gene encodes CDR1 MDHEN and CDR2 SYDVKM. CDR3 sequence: CASSQGQIEKLFF. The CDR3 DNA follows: TGTGCCAGCAGTCAGGGACAGATTGAAAAACTGTTTTTT.

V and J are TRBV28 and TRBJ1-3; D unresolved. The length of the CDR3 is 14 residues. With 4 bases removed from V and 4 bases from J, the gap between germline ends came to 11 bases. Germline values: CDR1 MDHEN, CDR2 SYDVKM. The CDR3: CASSSPGFGNTIYF. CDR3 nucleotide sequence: TGTGCCAGCAGTTCCCCCGGGTTCGGAAACACCATATATTTT.

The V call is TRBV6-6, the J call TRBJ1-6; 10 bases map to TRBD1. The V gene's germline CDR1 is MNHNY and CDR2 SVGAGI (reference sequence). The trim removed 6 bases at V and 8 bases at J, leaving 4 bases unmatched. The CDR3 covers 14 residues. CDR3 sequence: CASRTDRGYSPLHF. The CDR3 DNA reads TGTGCCAGCAGAACGGACAGGGGGTATTCACCCCTCCACTTT.

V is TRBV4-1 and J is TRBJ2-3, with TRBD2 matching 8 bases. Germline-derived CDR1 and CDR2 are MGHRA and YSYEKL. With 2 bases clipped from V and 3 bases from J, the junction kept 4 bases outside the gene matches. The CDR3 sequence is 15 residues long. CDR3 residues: CASSQRGGRTDTQYF. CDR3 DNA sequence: TGCGCCAGCAGCCAACGGGGGGGGCGAACAGATACGCAGTATTTT.